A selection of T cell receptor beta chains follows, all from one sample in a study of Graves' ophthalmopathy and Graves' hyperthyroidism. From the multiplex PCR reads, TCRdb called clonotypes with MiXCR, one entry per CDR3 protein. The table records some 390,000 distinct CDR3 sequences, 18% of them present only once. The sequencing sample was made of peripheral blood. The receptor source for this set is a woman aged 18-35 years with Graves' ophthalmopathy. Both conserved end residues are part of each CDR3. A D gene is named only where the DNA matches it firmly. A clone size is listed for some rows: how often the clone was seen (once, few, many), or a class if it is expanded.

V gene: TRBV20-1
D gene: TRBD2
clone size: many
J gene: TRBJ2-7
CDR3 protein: CSASSGTMLYEQYF
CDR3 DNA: TGCAGTGCTAGTAGCGGGACTATGCTCTACGAGCAGTACTTC

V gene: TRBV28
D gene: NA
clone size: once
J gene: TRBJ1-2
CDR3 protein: CASRPDTANYGYTF
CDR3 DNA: TGTGCCAGCAGACCAGACACGGCTAACTATGGCTACACCTTC

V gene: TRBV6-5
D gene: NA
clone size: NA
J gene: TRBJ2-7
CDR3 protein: CATQFSLGAHEQYF
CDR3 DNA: TGTGCCACCCAGTTTAGCTTAGGGGCCCACGAGCAGTACTTC

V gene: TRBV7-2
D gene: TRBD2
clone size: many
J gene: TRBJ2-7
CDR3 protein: CASSLTPLAGSYEQYF
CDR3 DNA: TGTGCCAGCAGCCTGACCCCACTAGCGGGTTCCTACGAGCAGTACTTC

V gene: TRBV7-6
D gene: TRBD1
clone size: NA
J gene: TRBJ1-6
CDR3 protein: CASSLTAPGQGSSPLHF
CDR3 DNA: TGTGCCAGCAGCCTTACCGCTCCGGGACAGGGTAGCTCACCCCTCCACTTT

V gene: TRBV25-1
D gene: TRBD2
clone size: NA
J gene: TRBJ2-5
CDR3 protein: CASSRGLAGVGETQYF
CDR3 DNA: TGTGCCAGCAGCCGCGGACTAGCGGGAGTAGGGGAGACCCAGTACTTC

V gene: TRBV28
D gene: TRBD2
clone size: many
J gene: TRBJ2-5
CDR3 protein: CASSLLSGAETQYF
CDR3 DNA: TGTGCCAGCAGTTTACTTAGCGGGGCGGAGACCCAGTACTTC

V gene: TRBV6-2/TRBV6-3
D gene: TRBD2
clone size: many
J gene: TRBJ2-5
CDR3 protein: CASSYTSGGVETQYF
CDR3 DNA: TGTGCCAGCAGTTACACTAGCGGGGGAGTTGAGACCCAGTACTTC

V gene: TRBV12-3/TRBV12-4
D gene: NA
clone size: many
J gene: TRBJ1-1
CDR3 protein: CASSLTTEAFF
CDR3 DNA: TGTGCCAGCAGTTTAACCACTGAAGCTTTCTTT

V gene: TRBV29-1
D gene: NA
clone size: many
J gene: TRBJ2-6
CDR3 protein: CSAVPGGSGANVLTF
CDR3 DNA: TGCAGCGCCGTTCCCGGCGGCTCTGGGGCCAACGTCCTGACTTTC

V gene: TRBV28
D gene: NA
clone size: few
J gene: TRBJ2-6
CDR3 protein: CASSATMGSGANVLTF
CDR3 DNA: TGTGCCAGCAGTGCCACAATGGGATCTGGGGCCAACGTCCTGACTTTC

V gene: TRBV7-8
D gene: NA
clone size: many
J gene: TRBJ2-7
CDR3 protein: CASSLAEGNSYEQYF
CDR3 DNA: TGTGCCAGCAGCTTAGCGGAGGGGAACTCCTACGAGCAGTACTTC

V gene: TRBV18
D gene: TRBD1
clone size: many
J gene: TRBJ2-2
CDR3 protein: CASSPLGQPNTGELFF
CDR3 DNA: TGTGCCAGCTCACCGCTGGGACAGCCGAACACCGGGGAGCTGTTTTTT

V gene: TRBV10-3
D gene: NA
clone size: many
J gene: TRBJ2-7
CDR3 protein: CAISEGQRSFYEQYF
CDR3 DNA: TGTGCCATCAGTGAGGGGCAGCGCTCATTCTACGAGCAGTACTTC

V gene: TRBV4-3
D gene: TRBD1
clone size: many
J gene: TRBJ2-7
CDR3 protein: CASSQLQGADYEQYF
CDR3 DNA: TGCGCCAGCAGCCAATTACAGGGGGCGGACTACGAGCAGTACTTC

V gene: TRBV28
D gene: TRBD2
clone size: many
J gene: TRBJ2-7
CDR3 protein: CASRTSGRSSYEQYF
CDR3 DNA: TGTGCCAGCAGGACTAGCGGGCGGAGCTCCTACGAGCAGTACTTC

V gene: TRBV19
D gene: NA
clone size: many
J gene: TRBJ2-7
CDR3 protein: CASSTLGSPYEQYF
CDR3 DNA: TGTGCCAGTAGTACCTTGGGTAGCCCCTACGAGCAGTACTTC

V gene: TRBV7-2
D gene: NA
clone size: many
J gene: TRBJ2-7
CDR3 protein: CASSSGGEQYF
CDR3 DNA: TGTGCCAGCAGCTCCGGAGGCGAGCAGTACTTC

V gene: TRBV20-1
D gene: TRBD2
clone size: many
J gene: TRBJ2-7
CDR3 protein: CSAQPGLAGWEQYF
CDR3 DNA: TGCAGTGCCCAACCGGGACTAGCGGGATGGGAGCAGTACTTC

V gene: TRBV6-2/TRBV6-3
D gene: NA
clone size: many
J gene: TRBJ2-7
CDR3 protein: CASSPFWSSYEQYF
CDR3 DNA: TGTGCCAGCAGTCCCTTTTGGAGCTCCTACGAGCAGTACTTC

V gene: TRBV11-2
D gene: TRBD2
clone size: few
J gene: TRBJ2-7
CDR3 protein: CASSAGLAVTYEQYF
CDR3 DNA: TGTGCCAGCAGCGCCGGACTAGCGGTAACCTACGAGCAGTACTTC

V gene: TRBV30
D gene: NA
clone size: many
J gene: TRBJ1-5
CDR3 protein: CAWKKGDGSNQPQHF
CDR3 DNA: TGTGCCTGGAAGAAAGGGGACGGTAGCAATCAGCCCCAGCATTTT

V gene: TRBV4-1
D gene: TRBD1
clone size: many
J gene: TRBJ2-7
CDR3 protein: CASSLAPAGQGAYEQYF
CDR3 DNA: TGCGCCAGCAGCCTCGCCCCGGCGGGACAGGGGGCCTACGAGCAGTACTTC

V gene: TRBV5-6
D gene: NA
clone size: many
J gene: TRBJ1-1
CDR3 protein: CASSFGRWGIGGNTEASF
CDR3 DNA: TGTGCCAGCAGCTTCGGGCGTTGGGGGATCGGGGGAAACACTGAAGCTTCCTTT

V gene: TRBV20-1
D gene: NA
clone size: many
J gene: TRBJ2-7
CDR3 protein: CSAPETYEQYF
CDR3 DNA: TGCAGTGCTCCTGAAACCTACGAGCAGTACTTC

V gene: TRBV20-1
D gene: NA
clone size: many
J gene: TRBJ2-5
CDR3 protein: CSARDQGWVQETQYF
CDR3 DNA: TGCAGTGCTAGAGATCAGGGGTGGGTCCAAGAGACCCAGTACTTC

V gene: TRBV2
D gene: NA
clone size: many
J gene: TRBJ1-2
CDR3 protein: CASSPGRHGYTF
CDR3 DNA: TGTGCCAGCAGCCCGGGAAGGCATGGCTACACCTTC

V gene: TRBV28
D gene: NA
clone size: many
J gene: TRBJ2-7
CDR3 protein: CASSWVPAQEAYEQYF
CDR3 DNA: TGTGCCAGCAGTTGGGTCCCGGCCCAAGAGGCCTACGAGCAGTACTTC

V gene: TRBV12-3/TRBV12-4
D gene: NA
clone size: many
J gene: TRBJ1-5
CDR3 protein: CASSLRDGAQPQHF
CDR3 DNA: TGTGCCAGCAGTTTACGGGACGGGGCGCAGCCCCAGCATTTT

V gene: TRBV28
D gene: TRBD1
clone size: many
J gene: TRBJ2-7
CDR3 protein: CASRTGQPYEQYF
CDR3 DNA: TGTGCCAGCAGAACGGGACAGCCATACGAGCAGTACTTC

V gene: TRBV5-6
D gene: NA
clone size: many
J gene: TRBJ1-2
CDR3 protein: CASGETTLNYGYTF
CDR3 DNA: TGTGCCAGCGGGGAAACGACACTCAACTATGGCTACACCTTC

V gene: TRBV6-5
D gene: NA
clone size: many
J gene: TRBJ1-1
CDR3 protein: CASTKRVQGDTEAFF
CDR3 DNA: TGTGCCAGCACCAAGAGGGTACAGGGAGACACTGAAGCTTTCTTT

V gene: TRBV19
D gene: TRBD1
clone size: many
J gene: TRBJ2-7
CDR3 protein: CASIQWDSADSPYEQYF
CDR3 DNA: TGTGCCAGTATCCAATGGGACAGTGCGGACTCTCCCTACGAGCAGTACTTC

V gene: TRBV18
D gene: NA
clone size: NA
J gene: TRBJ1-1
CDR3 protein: CASSRTDMNTEAFF
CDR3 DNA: TGTGCCAGCTCACGTACGGATATGAACACTGAAGCTTTCTTT

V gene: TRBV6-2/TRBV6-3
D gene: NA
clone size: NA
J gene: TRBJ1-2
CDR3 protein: CASSGGGAVYGYTF
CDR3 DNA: TGTGCCAGCAGCGGAGGAGGCGCGGTTTATGGCTACACCTTC

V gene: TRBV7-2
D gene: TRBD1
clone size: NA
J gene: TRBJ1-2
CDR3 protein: CASSLGDREGGYTF
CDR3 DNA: TGTGCCAGCAGCTTAGGGGACAGGGAGGGTGGCTACACCTTC

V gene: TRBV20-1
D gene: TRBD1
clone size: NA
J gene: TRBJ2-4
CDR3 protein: CSAMRQGEAKNIQYF
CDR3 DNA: TGCAGTGCTATGCGACAGGGGGAAGCCAAAAACATTCAGTACTTC

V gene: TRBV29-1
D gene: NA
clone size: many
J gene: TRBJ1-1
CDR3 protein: CSVEGGPDEAFF
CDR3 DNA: TGCAGCGTTGAAGGGGGCCCCGATGAAGCTTTCTTT

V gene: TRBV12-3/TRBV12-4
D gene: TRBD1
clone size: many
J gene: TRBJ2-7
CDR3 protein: CASRTGGISYEQYF
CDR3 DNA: TGTGCCAGCAGGACAGGGGGAATTTCCTACGAGCAGTACTTC

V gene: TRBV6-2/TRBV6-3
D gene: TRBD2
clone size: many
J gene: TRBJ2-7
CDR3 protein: CASSYSKVRLAEDYEQYF
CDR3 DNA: TGTGCCAGCAGTTACTCTAAAGTACGACTAGCGGAGGACTACGAGCAGTACTTC

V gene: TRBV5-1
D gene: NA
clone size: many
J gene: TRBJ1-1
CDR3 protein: CASRSTPGTSLVNTEAFF
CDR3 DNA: TGCGCCAGCAGATCAACTCCCGGGACGTCTTTAGTGAACACTGAAGCTTTCTTT

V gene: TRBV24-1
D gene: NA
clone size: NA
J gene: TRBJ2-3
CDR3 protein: CATSDSGAGFTDTQYF
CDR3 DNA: TGTGCCACCAGTGATTCGGGGGCCGGGTTCACAGATACGCAGTATTTT

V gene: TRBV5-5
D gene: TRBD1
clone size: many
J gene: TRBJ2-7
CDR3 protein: CASSLSPPVPTGTYEQYF
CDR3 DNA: TGTGCCAGCAGCTTAAGTCCCCCCGTGCCGACAGGGACCTACGAGCAGTACTTC